These T cell receptor beta chains were read from a single sample in a study of T cell repertoires in cytomegalovirus infection. Their recognized antigens are unknown. TCRdb itself ran the reads through MiXCR, one entry per CDR3 protein. The sample lists about 770,000 distinct CDR3 sequences; about 29% were seen once. Sequenced material: cultured CD8+ T cells from PBMCs, taken from culture after CMV antigen stimulation. These receptors all come from a human donor in good health (CMV status not recorded). Some clones in this sample may be carry-over from other donors' samples. CDR3s leave out the opening cysteine and the closing phenylalanine or tryptophan. Each record gives: V gene, D gene, J gene, CDR3 protein. A D gene is named only where the DNA matches it firmly.

TRBV7-6	NA	TRBJ1-1	ASRSGASQEAF
TRBV19	TRBD1	TRBJ1-1	ASSMATGGTTEAV
TRBV12-3/TRBV12-4	TRBD2	TRBJ2-5	ASSFGAPGLAWETQY
TRBV7-6	NA	TRBJ2-3	ASSSAGRFTDTQY
TRBV12-3/TRBV12-4	NA	TRBJ1-1	ASSTKTGSEAF
TRBV12-3/TRBV12-4	NA	TRBJ2-7	ASSLGSPTGQY
TRBV4-3	TRBD1	TRBJ1-6	ASSQWDSYNSPLH
TRBV24-1	TRBD1	TRBJ2-1	ATSDGTGEGF
TRBV27	TRBD1	TRBJ1-3	ASRSRQGVSGNTIY
TRBV7-8	NA	TRBJ1-6	ASSLGLINSPLH
TRBV7-4	NA	TRBJ2-3	AGSPRAPRPDTQY
TRBV9	NA	TRBJ2-2	ASSAPERASNTGELF
TRBV10-2	NA	TRBJ1-2	ASSRSFPGAGDYGYT
TRBV9	NA	TRBJ1-6	ASSSRSSPLH
TRBV4-1	NA	TRBJ2-1	ASSHSPGTDDNEQF
TRBV12-3/TRBV12-4	TRBD1	TRBJ1-4	ASSLRQGQEKLF
TRBV11-2	NA	TRBJ2-1	ASSSISDEQF
TRBV19	TRBD1	TRBJ1-6	AVPEGAFADSPLH
TRBV11-3	NA	TRBJ2-4	ASSSSSNKNIQY
TRBV28	NA	TRBJ2-5	ASSLLWGQETQY
TRBV2	TRBD2	TRBJ2-3	ASSDLAGTQDTQY
TRBV4-2	TRBD2	TRBJ2-1	ASSLSLARRNNEQF
TRBV7-8	NA	TRBJ1-1	ASSSQGQGNRAEAF
TRBV13	TRBD1	TRBJ1-2	ASSPGTGGFMGYT
TRBV7-9	TRBD2	TRBJ2-3	ASRAGGGLTDTQY
TRBV6-1	NA	TRBJ2-1	ASSKLSYNEQF
TRBV7-9	TRBD1	TRBJ2-2	ASSHSPGQGTGNTGELF
TRBV6-1	NA	TRBJ2-2	ASSEVGGRYTGELF
TRBV29-1	TRBD1	TRBJ1-2	SVRDRGNHGYT
TRBV7-8	TRBD2	TRBJ2-2	ASILGTSDGGELF
TRBV12-3/TRBV12-4	NA	TRBJ2-1	ASSFMQGQDNEQF
TRBV19	TRBD1	TRBJ1-1	ASSDRDGGEAF
TRBV9	NA	TRBJ1-2	ASSVDGGGYT
TRBV2	NA	TRBJ1-6	ATTGILPRDPTSSYNSPLH
TRBV15	TRBD2	TRBJ2-2	ATSRDRVLLAGGRDGELF
TRBV5-4	NA	TRBJ2-1	ASSLVGQPYNEQF
TRBV27	NA	TRBJ2-7	ASSFTGTYEQY
TRBV9	NA	TRBJ2-5	ASSVEGALETQY
TRBV27	TRBD2	TRBJ2-1	ASRPTSGGAYDEQF
TRBV7-3	NA	TRBJ2-3	ASSLPGMPTQY
TRBV6-2/TRBV6-3	NA	TRBJ2-2	ASCFLQNTGELF
TRBV10-3	NA	TRBJ1-1	AIRMTPQLNTEAF
TRBV2	NA	TRBJ2-1	ASSSGVISYNEQF
TRBV6-5	TRBD2	TRBJ2-5	ASSDGGGPQETQY
TRBV7-9	TRBD2	TRBJ2-3	ASSSGGLAASDTQY
TRBV6-2/TRBV6-3	NA	TRBJ1-1	ASSYVTEGF
TRBV27	TRBD1	TRBJ1-2	ASSFSPGGYGYT
TRBV7-2	TRBD1	TRBJ2-1	ASNDLPFQTGDNEQF
TRBV4-1	NA	TRBJ2-5	ASSQDEVLQETQY
TRBV2	TRBD2	TRBJ2-3	ASSTPRLAGGTDTQY
TRBV6-5	NA	TRBJ1-2	ASSGKGSMFYGYT
TRBV25-1	NA	TRBJ2-1	ASSEGGDYNEQF
TRBV7-9	NA	TRBJ1-5	ASSRHPNQPQH
TRBV10-3	TRBD1	TRBJ2-7	AISGGQEYEQY